The rows below give T cell receptor beta chains drawn from one sample of a study of blood T cell repertoires in COVID-19. Generated by immunoSEQ multiplex PCR, the TCRdb table keeps only in-frame clones and is missing some. The data contain 380,000 or so clones, around 90% of them singletons. Sequencing was carried out using PBMCs or T cells enriched from blood (not recorded which). All receptors derive from a woman aged 40 to 50 with acute COVID-19. Both conserved end residues are part of each CDR3. D genes are given only for firm matches. The size entry is marked missing in some rows and otherwise reads once, few, many or a size class.

-	TRBV19	-	TRBJ1-2	TGTGCCAGTAGTATAGAAATCGCCAGGGTTAACTATGGCTACACCTTC	CASSIEIARVNYGYTF
-	TRBV30	-	TRBJ1-3	TGTGCATGGGGCCGGCAGGGCTCTGGAAACACCATATATTTT	CAWGRQGSGNTIYF
TRBD1	TRBV12-5	-	TRBJ2-1	TGTGCTAGTGGTTTGGTATACAGGGGTAGCCCTAATGAGCAGTTCTTC	CASGLVYRGSPNEQFF
-	TRBV9	many	TRBJ1-6	TGTGCCAGCAGCGAAGACAGATTTACACCCCTCCACTTT	CASSEDRFTPLHF
TRBD1	TRBV18	few	TRBJ1-1	TGTGCCAGCTCACCAGGGACAGGGAACACTGAAGCTTTCTTT	CASSPGTGNTEAFF
-	TRBV7-9	-	TRBJ1-3	TGTGCCAGCAGCTTAAACTACTCTGGAAACACCATATATTTT	CASSLNYSGNTIYF
-	TRBV19	-	TRBJ1-5	TGTGCCAGTAGTTCGAGCAGGGCTTTCGGACAGCCCCAGCATTTT	CASSSSRAFGQPQHF
-	TRBV2	-	TRBJ2-2	TGTGCCAGCAATAGCTACGGGGAGCTGTTTTTT	CASNSYGELFF
TRBD2	TRBV11-2	once	TRBJ2-5	TGTGCCAGCAGCGCCGGGACTAGCGGGGGGGGTCAAGAGACCCAGTACTTC	CASSAGTSGGGQETQYF
-	TRBV15	-	TRBJ1-1	TGTGCCACCAGCAGAGATCAAGGGGGTCCAGCTTTCTTT	CATSRDQGGPAFF